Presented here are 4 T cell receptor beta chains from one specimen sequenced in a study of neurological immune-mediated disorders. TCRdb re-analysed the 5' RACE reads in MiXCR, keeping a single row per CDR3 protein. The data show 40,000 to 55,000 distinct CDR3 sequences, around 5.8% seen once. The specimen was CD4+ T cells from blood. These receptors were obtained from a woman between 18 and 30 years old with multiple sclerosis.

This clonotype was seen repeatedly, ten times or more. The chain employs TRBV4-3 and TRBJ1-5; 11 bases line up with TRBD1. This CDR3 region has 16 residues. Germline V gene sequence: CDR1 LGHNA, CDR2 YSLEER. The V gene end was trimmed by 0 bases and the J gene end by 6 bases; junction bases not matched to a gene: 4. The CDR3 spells CASSQDWTGGLQPQHF. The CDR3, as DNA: TGCGCCAGCAGCCAAGATTGGACAGGGGGCCTTCAGCCCCAGCATTTT.

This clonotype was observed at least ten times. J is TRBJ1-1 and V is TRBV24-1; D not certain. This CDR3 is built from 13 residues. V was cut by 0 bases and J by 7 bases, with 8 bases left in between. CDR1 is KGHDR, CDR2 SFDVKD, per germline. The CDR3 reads CATSDLTGFEAFF. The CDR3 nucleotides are TGTGCCACCAGTGATTTGACCGGGTTTGAAGCTTTCTTT.

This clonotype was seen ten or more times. CDR3 sequence (DNA): TGCAGTGCTCGACTAGCGGGAGTCCACAATGAGCAGTTCTTC. Translation: CSARLAGVHNEQFF. This sequence joins TRBV20-1 and TRBJ2-1; 12 bases fit TRBD2. After removal of 5 bases from V and 5 bases from J, the junction contained 4 bases not matched to a gene. The CDR3 spans 14 residues. Germline CDR1 and CDR2: DFQATT and SNEGSKA (reference sequence).

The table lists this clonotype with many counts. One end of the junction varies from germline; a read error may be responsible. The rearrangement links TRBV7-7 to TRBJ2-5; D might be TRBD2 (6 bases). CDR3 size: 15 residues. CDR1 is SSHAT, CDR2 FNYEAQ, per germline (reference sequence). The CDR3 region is CASSLGGEVQETQYF. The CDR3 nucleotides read TGTGCTAGCAGCTTAGGAGGGGAAGTCCAAGAGACCCAGTACTTC.